The present TCR beta chain was sequenced within a study of T cell responses to AZD1222 COVID-19 vaccine (dated by TCRdb to 2020 to 2023). Background for the entire study: AZD1222 recipients given second doses at about 4 weeks or at about 12 weeks were pooled, since spike-specific TCR depth and breadth were not found to differ between the two schedules. TCR sequencing covered 233 trial participants: 200 to 210 given two doses of AZD1222 and approximately 25 given two doses of MenACWY control vaccine. Trial participants were enrolled into age subgroups of 18-55, 56-69 and 70-plus years, which contained around 140, 26 and 57 TCR-sequenced participants, respectively.

From the cysteine through the phenylalanine, the CDR3 covers 12 amino acids. Just CDR3 DNA is preserved here, 36 bases in frame from base 1. Trimming takes 5 bases from V and 3 bases from J, and the germline ends sit 7 bases apart. Looking up the germline V gene (reference sequence) yields CDR1 LNHDA and CDR2 SQIVND. The CDR3 regions of human TCRbeta chains were analyzed by immunosequencing. Per the source publication's procedure: TCRs in the repertoires were compared against a reference library of SARS-CoV-2-specific TCRs that had been generated with the MIRA antigen-specificity platform. Breadth meant the fraction of unique TCRs that were SARS-CoV-2-associated, whereas depth meant the fraction of total T cells that were SARS-CoV-2-associated. Using the MIRA data, each spike-specific TCR was assigned both to the spike region to which the TCR was reactive and to a CD4 or CD8 class. Log10-transformed breadth and depth values were compared by one-way ANOVA with Sidak's multiple comparisons tests. Entries here come from immuneACCESS through TCRdb and include only in-frame sequences with V and J called. Some clones fail to appear in such tables; in the studies checked, an unresolved V gene covers under half of the shortfall, and the cause of the remainder is unknown. Clone size and the V and J calls come from that table; the DNA yielded D and trimming. Within this sample are more than 70,000 clones, with roughly 88% of them counted one time only. The ten largest clones take up around 17% of the sample.

To note about this clone: This receptor's antigen is unknown. Within one base of it there is no much larger clone, and no base qualities were kept.

On the study overall, not on this receptor specifically: In the small 56-69-year group, the increase in depth fell short of significance, most likely because of low power. Because no day 14 peak-response samples were available, repertoires were characterized only after the peak T cell response. Conclusions about previously exposed vaccinees were limited because only six AZD1222 recipients were SARS-CoV-2 seropositive at baseline. A significant rise in spike-specific TCR breadth and depth was observed after two AZD1222 doses relative to day 0 and relative to MenACWY recipients. Participants were mostly white British and included more females than males, and it was suggested by the authors that clonal diversity may have been underestimated. Reportedly, almost half of the unique spike-specific TCRs recognized epitopes lying outside the regions that are mutated in the B.1.351 and B.1.1.7 variants. The whole spike protein was spanned by vaccine-associated CD4 TCRs, and dominant responses were seen in regions 160-218 and 743-854.

The time point label, read with the paper, signifies: baseline before first vaccination. The vaccinee samples were drawn from two UK trials, COV001 and COV002, one of which was a single-blind randomized controlled phase 2/3 trial testing AZD1222 (ChAdOx1 nCoV-19) in healthy adults. For TCRbeta chain sequencing, PBMC samples were collected from trial participants at day 0 and at day 28 after the second dose. This receptor was identified in an adult in good health. The specimen comprised peripheral blood, sampled on day 0 of AZD1222 vaccination. This chain joins TRBV19 to TRBJ1-2; confidence is insufficient to name the D gene. The DNA reads TGTGCCAGTAGTCCACGGTACTATGGCTACACCTTC. The encoded protein is CASSPRYYGYTF.